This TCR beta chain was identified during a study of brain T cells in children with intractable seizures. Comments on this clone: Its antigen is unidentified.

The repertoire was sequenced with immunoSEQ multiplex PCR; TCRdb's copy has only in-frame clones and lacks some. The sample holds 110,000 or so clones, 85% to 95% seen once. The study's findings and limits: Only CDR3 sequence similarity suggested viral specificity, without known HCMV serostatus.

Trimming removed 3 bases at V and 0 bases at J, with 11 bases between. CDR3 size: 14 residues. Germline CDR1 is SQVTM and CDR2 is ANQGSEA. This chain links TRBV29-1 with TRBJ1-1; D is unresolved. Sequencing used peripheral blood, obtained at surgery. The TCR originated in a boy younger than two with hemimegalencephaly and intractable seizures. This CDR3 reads CSVEGIAMNTEAFF. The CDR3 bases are TGCAGCGTTGAGGGGATAGCCATGAACACTGAAGCTTTCTTT.